The 22 T cell receptor beta chains presented below share a single source sample, sequenced in a study of blood T cell repertoires in COVID-19. The protocol was immunoSEQ multiplex PCR, while the TCRdb copy is restricted to in-frame clones and leaves out a portion. The sample yields just over 300,000 clones, 89% seen once. The specimen was PBMCs or T cells enriched from blood (not recorded which). Every receptor here comes from a woman between 40 and 50 years old who had recovered from COVID-19.

V and J are TRBV28 and TRBJ2-6; TRBD2 aligns across 7 bases. J gave up 0 bases and V 7 bases, and 9 bases lay outside the gene matches. There are 17 residues in the CDR3. CDR1 and CDR2 from the germline V gene are MDHEN and SYDVKM. This CDR3 is CASTTLAARSGANVLTF. The CDR3 DNA reads as TGTGCCAGCACCACCCTAGCGGCCCGCTCTGGGGCCAACGTCCTGACTTTC.

The rearrangement joins TRBV2 to TRBJ2-1; 7 bases agree with TRBD1. From germline, CDR1 is SNHLY and CDR2 FYNNEI. V trimming: 4 bases; J trimming: 6 bases; junction bases outside the gene matches: 3. The CDR3 consists of 13 residues. CDR3 in amino acids: CASSVGGPNEQFF. CDR3 sequence (DNA): TGTGCCAGCAGTGTAGGGGGCCCCAATGAGCAGTTCTTC.

The J gene is TRBJ2-5, the V gene TRBV2; 11 bases agree with TRBD1. The junction had 5 bases not matched to a gene; V was cut back by 7 bases and J by 4 bases. Per the germline V gene, CDR1 is SNHLY and CDR2 is FYNNEI. The CDR3 runs to 14 residues. The DNA of the CDR3 is TGTGCCAGCACCGGGACAGGGGGAGTAGAGACCCAGTACTTC. This translates into CASTGTGGVETQYF.

The chain combines TRBV11-2 with TRBJ2-2, with 7 bases that match TRBD2. V dropped 5 bases and J dropped 6; count of bases not matched to a gene: 3. Germline V gene sequence: CDR1 SGHAT, CDR2 FQNNGV. The CDR3 runs to 13 residues. The DNA for the CDR3 is TGTGCCAGCAGCCCCCGGGGGGCCGGGGAGCTGTTTTTT. It translates to CASSPRGAGELFF.

This chain connects TRBV9 to TRBJ1-3, with D maybe TRBD1 (5 bases). V lost 2 bases and J lost 0, with 12 bases in between. This CDR3 is built from 16 residues. CDR1 is SGDLS, CDR2 YYNGEE, per germline. CDR3: CASSVDSPSSGNTIYF. As DNA, the CDR3 is TGTGCCAGCAGCGTTGACAGCCCTTCCTCTGGAAACACCATATATTTT.

V gene TRBV27 combines with J gene TRBJ1-5; TRBD1 agrees at 9 bases. V gave up 3 bases and J gave up 2 bases; unmatched junction bases: 23. The germline gives CDR1 MNHEY, CDR2 SMNVEV (reference sequence). This CDR3 region has 22 residues. CDR3 in amino acids: CASSFIGTGNQRVKIGNQPQHF. Here the CDR3 DNA reads TGTGCCAGCAGTTTTATCGGGACAGGGAATCAACGGGTCAAGATAGGCAATCAGCCCCAGCATTTT.

The chain links TRBV7-8 to TRBJ2-5; D is uncertain. The germline gives CDR1 SGHVS, CDR2 FQNEAQ. Trimming removed 5 bases from V and 3 bases from J, with 13 bases in between. The CDR3 loop spans 14 amino acids. The CDR3 DNA follows: TGTGCCAGCAGCCCTTCCCTAGTAGAAGAGACCCAGTACTTC. Its protein is CASSPSLVEETQYF.

The CDR3 coding sequence is TGTGCCTGGACTAGCGGGAGCCAAGTCGAGCAGTACTTC. This encodes CAWTSGSQVEQYF. V and J are TRBV30 and TRBJ2-7; 10 bases match TRBD2. This CDR3 contains 13 residues. V shed 4 bases and J 6 bases; nucleotides not matched to a gene: 6. Per germline, CDR1 GTSNPN and CDR2 SVGIG (reference sequence).

DNA of the CDR3: TGCGCCAGCATCCAGGGACTAGCGGGGGCATACGAGCAGTACTTC. Its protein product is CASIQGLAGAYEQYF. The chain links TRBV10-2 to TRBJ2-7; TRBD2 aligns across 14 bases. Trimming removed 7 bases from V and 4 bases from J; junction bases left unmatched: 6. Germline-derived CDR1 and CDR2 are WSHSY and SAAADI. CDR3 size: 15 residues.

Here the CDR3 DNA reads TGCGCCAGCAGCCGATCCGACAGGAACACTGAAGCTTTCTTT. Its translation: CASSRSDRNTEAFF. The chain uses TRBV5-1 and TRBJ1-1; D perhaps matches TRBD1 (5 bases). V lost 4 bases to trimming and J lost 1 base, with 11 bases between them. The germline gives CDR1 SGHRS, CDR2 YFSETQ. The CDR3 is made up of 14 amino acids.

The chain combines TRBV5-1 with TRBJ1-6; D gene uncertain. The CDR3 is made up of 15 amino acids. Germline lookup yields CDR1 SGHRS and CDR2 YFSETQ. V shed 0 bases and J shed 8 bases, with 12 bases lying between them. This CDR3 is CASSLERGGHSPLHF. CDR3 in DNA: TGCGCCAGCAGCTTGGAACGGGGAGGGCATTCACCCCTCCACTTT.

This clone was counted a few times. V usage is TRBV24-1 and J usage is TRBJ2-7, with 8 bases identical to TRBD1. Germline-derived CDR1 and CDR2 are KGHDR and SFDVKD. Unmatched junction bases numbered 6, after V lost 3 bases and J lost 3 bases. The CDR3 contains 15 residues. The chain's CDR3 is CATSDGQGAIYEQYF. DNA for the CDR3: TGTGCCACCAGTGATGGACAGGGTGCGATCTACGAGCAGTACTTC.

V usage is TRBV9 and J usage is TRBJ2-5, with D perhaps TRBD1 (5 bases). The V end was cut by 4 bases, the J end by 4 bases, with 8 bases between. Germline V gene lookup returns CDR1 SGDLS and CDR2 YYNGEE. The CDR3 has 12 amino acids. The CDR3 loop is CASSSGLETQYF. The CDR3 region has the DNA TGTGCCAGCAGCTCAGGGTTAGAGACCCAGTACTTC. The full variable domain, in which reference TRBV9 and TRBJ2-5 provide the parts outside the CDR3, is DSGVTQTPKHLITATGQRVTLRCSPRSGDLSVYWYQQSLDQGLQFLIQYYNGEERAKGNILERFSAQQFPDLHSELNLSSLELGDSALYFCASSSGLETQYFGPGTRLLVL.

This clone was recorded a few times. V gene TRBV7-3 combines with J gene TRBJ2-7, with 7 bases that match TRBD1. Per the germline V gene, CDR1 is SGHTA and CDR2 is FQGTGA. V dropped 5 bases and J dropped 4; count of bases not matched to a gene: 8. CDR3 size: 14 residues. CDR3 region: CASSLRQGPYEQYF. In nucleotides, the CDR3 is TGTGCCAGCAGCCTAAGACAGGGACCGTACGAGCAGTACTTC.

The chain combines TRBV19 with TRBJ2-2; D may be TRBD2 (5 bases). The CDR3 is made up of 15 amino acids. Deletions cut 6 bases from V and 4 bases from J, with 15 bases between. Germline V lookup: CDR1 LNHDA, CDR2 SQIVND (reference sequence). For the CDR3, the DNA is TGTGCCAGTAGAGCTCTTGAGGGCCGCACCGGGGAGCTGTTTTTT. Translation gives CASRALEGRTGELFF.

The V and J genes are TRBV7-9 and TRBJ2-7, with 8 bases that match TRBD2. With V trimmed by 8 bases and J by 3 bases, 9 bases remained unmatched. The length of the CDR3 is 14 residues. Per the germline V gene, CDR1 is SEHNR and CDR2 is FQNEAQ (reference sequence). The CDR3 here is CASDTGGNFYEQYF. In DNA, the CDR3 is TGTGCCAGCGACACGGGAGGGAACTTCTACGAGCAGTACTTC.

The V and J genes are TRBV5-1 and TRBJ1-2; 9 bases agree with TRBD1. The CDR3 totals 17 residues. Germline CDR1 is SGHRS and CDR2 is YFSETQ. V lost 3 bases, J lost 8 bases, and 17 bases stayed unmatched. The CDR3 region is CASSSTTVPGQGNGYTF. The DNA for the CDR3 is TGCGCCAGCAGCTCCACTACGGTACCGGGACAGGGAAACGGCTACACCTTC.

V is TRBV30 and J is TRBJ2-1, with TRBD2 identical over 9 bases. The CDR3 length is 14 residues. The trim removed 0 bases at V and 7 bases at J, leaving 4 bases unmatched. The germline CDR1 and CDR2 sequences are GTSNPN and SVGIG (reference sequence). In DNA, the CDR3 is TGTGCCTGGAGTGTGGGTAGCGGGAGTAATGAGCAGTTCTTC. This gives the protein CAWSVGSGSNEQFF.

The chain uses TRBV28 and TRBJ2-4; 7 nucleotides match TRBD2. V was pared by 9 bases and J by 11 bases, with 22 bases of the junction left unmatched. Germline V gene data show CDR1 as MDHEN and CDR2 as SYDVKM. The CDR3 covers 16 residues. CDR3 in DNA: TGTGCCAGTTCCCCACCGGGGCGGGGTATTCGGGAGGTTCAGTACTTC. This translates into CASSPPGRGIREVQYF.

The chain has TRBV3-1 (or the pseudogene TRBV3-2) and TRBJ2-1; weak D call: TRBD2 (6 bases). The V end was cut by 0 bases, the J end by 0 bases, with 6 bases between. Germline-derived CDR1 and CDR2 are LGHDT and YNNKEL (reference sequence). This CDR3 comprises 15 residues. The CDR3 DNA sequence: TGTGCCAGCAGCCAAGACGGGGGCTCCTACAATGAGCAGTTCTTC. Its translation is CASSQDGGSYNEQFF.

V and J are TRBV24-1 and TRBJ1-4; TRBD1 is a possible D gene (6 bases). The CDR3 is made up of 17 amino acids. CDR1 KGHDR and CDR2 SFDVKD come from the germline V gene. Trimming removed 4 bases from V and 8 bases from J, with 22 bases in between. The DNA for the CDR3 is TGTGCCACCAGTGAGTTAGGCTTCAGGGGCACTAGGGAAAAACTGTTTTTT. This codes for CATSELGFRGTREKLFF.

The chain couples TRBV18 to TRBJ2-5, with TRBD1 matching over 7 bases. Germline V gene data show CDR1 as KGHSH and CDR2 as LQKENI. V gave up 6 bases and J gave up 7 bases; unmatched junction bases: 8. This CDR3 is 13 amino acids long. The CDR3 here is CASSLGTDGTQYF. CDR3 in DNA: TGTGCCAGCTCTCTAGGGACAGACGGGACCCAGTACTTC.